This TCR beta chain was sequenced for a study of regulatory T cells in long-lasting Graves disease. Indicated time point: persistent/refractory GD, antithyroid drugs over 5 years with positive TRAb. PBMC-derived RNA was used for the TCR library. Under American Thyroid Association guidelines, Graves' disease was diagnosed. The ends lost 1 base at V and 6 bases at J; junction bases unmatched: 8. There are 16 residues in the CDR3. General study points: Newly diagnosed Graves' patients exceeded persistent ones in TCR diversity. Only peripheral blood was studied, not thyroid tissue. Persistent cases favored TRBV28, TRBJ1-2 and TRBJ2-5.

Relying on iRepertoire HTBI primers and Arm-PCR of CDR3 regions, the team built TCR beta libraries. One entry per CDR3 protein results from TCRdb running MiXCR on the multiplex PCR reads. This sample has about 340,000 distinct CDR3 sequences, with around 20% found just once. This clonotype occurred many times. What it binds is unknown. Sequences were derived from peripheral blood mononuclear cells (PBMCs), sampled when the disease was refractory, from a patient treated with antithyroid drugs. This sequence originates from a female donor with Graves disease. V gene TRBV12-3 or TRBV12-4 combines with J gene TRBJ1-5, with 8 positions matching TRBD1. This CDR3 is CASSLGSTGDSQPQHF. The CDR3 DNA follows: TGTGCCAGCAGTTTAGGGTCGACAGGGGACTCTCAGCCCCAGCATTTT.